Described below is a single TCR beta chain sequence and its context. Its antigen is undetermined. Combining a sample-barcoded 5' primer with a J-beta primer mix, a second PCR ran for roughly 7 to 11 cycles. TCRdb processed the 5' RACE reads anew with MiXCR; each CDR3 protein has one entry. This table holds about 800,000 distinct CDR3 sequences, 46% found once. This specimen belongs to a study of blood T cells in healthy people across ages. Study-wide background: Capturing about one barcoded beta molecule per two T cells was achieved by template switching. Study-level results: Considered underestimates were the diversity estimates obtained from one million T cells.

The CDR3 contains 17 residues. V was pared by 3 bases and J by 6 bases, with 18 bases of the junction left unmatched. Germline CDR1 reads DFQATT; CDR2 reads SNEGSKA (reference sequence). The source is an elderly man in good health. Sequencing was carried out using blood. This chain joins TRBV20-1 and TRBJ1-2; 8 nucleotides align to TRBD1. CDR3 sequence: CSASAGPRTGFFHGYTF. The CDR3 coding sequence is TGCAGTGCTAGCGCCGGGCCCCGGACAGGGTTTTTTCATGGCTACACCTTC.